The 24 T cell receptor beta chains below come from one sample, sequenced in a study of cytomegalovirus exposure and HLA in healthy donors listed by TCRdb under 2017. Library creation used the immunoSEQ multiplex PCR assay. Imported from immuneACCESS, the table was reduced by TCRdb to in-frame sequences with V and J called. These copies leave out some clones; in studies compared against another copy, an unresolved V gene accounts for under half, and the cause of the remainder is not known. Present in this sample are approximately 150,000 clones, around nine tenths of which were seen just once. The ten largest clones add up to about 1.5% of the sample. Sequencing was carried out using PBMCs. Every receptor here comes from a woman between 25 and 40 years old in good health and CMV-seronegative.

In this sample, this clone turned up a few times. The rearrangement uses TRBV9 and TRBJ1-2; 10 nucleotides align to TRBD1. V shed 2 bases and J 3 bases; nucleotides not matched to a gene: 7. The CDR3 spans 16 residues. Germline CDR1 reads SGDLS; CDR2 reads YYNGEE. This chain's CDR3 is CASSVYPGQGDYGYTF. The CDR3, as DNA: TGTGCCAGCAGCGTTTACCCCGGACAGGGGGACTATGGCTACACCTTC.

The chain employs TRBV4-3 and TRBJ2-1, with D possibly TRBD2 on 6 matching bases. The CDR3 is 14 residues long. With 3 bases removed from V and 6 bases from J, the gap between germline ends came to 12 bases. CDR1 is LGHNA and CDR2 is YSLEER in the germline V gene. Here the CDR3 DNA reads TGCGCCAGCAGCCACGGACGGGAGACCAATGAGCAGTTCTTC. This gives the protein CASSHGRETNEQFF.

This chain links TRBV9 with TRBJ1-2; 7 bases align to TRBD1. Per the germline V gene, CDR1 is SGDLS and CDR2 is YYNGEE. Trimming cost V 0 bases and J 0 bases; bases outside gene matches: 11. The length of the CDR3 is 18 residues. The CDR3 loop is CASSVDRDSPTTNYGYTF. The DNA of the CDR3 is TGTGCCAGCAGCGTAGATCGGGACAGCCCTACGACTAACTATGGCTACACCTTC.

This chain uses TRBV9 with TRBJ1-4, with 9 bases that match TRBD1. Germline V gene lookup returns CDR1 SGDLS and CDR2 YYNGEE. V lost 3 bases and J lost 6; bases outside the gene matches: 6. The CDR3 covers 15 residues. CDR3 residues: CASSAGTGSDEKLFF. The CDR3 region has the DNA TGTGCCAGCAGCGCCGGGACAGGGTCGGATGAAAAACTGTTTTTT.

V and J are TRBV11-3 and TRBJ2-7, with D possibly being TRBD1 (5 bases). This CDR3 region has 16 residues. Trimming pared 3 bases from V and 0 bases from J, leaving 15 bases between. Germline assignment: CDR1 SGHNT and CDR2 YENEEA. This chain's CDR3 is CASSFAVQEPSYEQYF. CDR3 coding DNA: TGTGCCAGCAGCTTCGCCGTACAGGAGCCCTCCTACGAGCAGTACTTC.

The chain carries TRBV5-1 and TRBJ1-5; possibly TRBD1 for D (5 bases). V dropped 0 bases and J dropped 9 bases, with 10 bases sitting between them. CDR1 and CDR2 from the germline V gene are SGHRS and YFSETQ. The CDR3 runs to 13 residues. This CDR3 is CASSLVGEPPQHF. For the CDR3, the DNA is TGCGCCAGCAGCTTGGTAGGGGAACCGCCCCAGCATTTT.

The rearrangement uses TRBV29-1 and TRBJ1-5, with D perhaps matching TRBD1 (5 bases). V dropped 4 bases and J dropped 6 bases, with 10 bases sitting between them. CDR3 length: 12 amino acids. Germline lookup yields CDR1 SQVTM and CDR2 ANQGSEA. The CDR3 loop reads CSVGREGQPQHF. The CDR3 region has the DNA TGCAGCGTTGGCAGGGAGGGTCAGCCCCAGCATTTT.

This CDR3 reads CASSPTTTGGHTIYF. CDR3 sequence (DNA): TGTGCCAGCAGTCCCACAACGACAGGGGGTCACACCATATATTTT. The chain combines TRBV6-5 with TRBJ1-3, with 9 bases fitting TRBD1. The ends lost 5 bases at V and 8 bases at J; junction bases unmatched: 10. The CDR3 loop spans 15 amino acids. Germline loops: CDR1 MNHEY, CDR2 SVGAGI.

The chain has TRBV4-2 and TRBJ1-2, with 8 nucleotides matching TRBD1. Germline values: CDR1 LGHNA, CDR2 YNFKEQ. The CDR3 is 15 residues long. The V gene end was trimmed by 7 bases and the J gene end by 6 bases; junction bases not matched to a gene: 13. For the CDR3, the DNA is TGTGCCAGCACGCAAGAGGATGACAGGGGCAATGGCTACACCTTC. Translated: CASTQEDDRGNGYTF.

The CDR3 spells CASSLGREVGYEQYF. Written as DNA, the CDR3 is TGCGCCAGCAGCTTGGGCCGGGAGGTAGGGTACGAGCAGTACTTC. This chain links TRBV5-1 with TRBJ2-7; 7 positions match TRBD2. Germline V gene data show CDR1 as SGHRS and CDR2 as YFSETQ. V shed 0 bases, J shed 4 bases, and the junction held 7 bases outside the gene matches. The CDR3 totals 15 residues. Combining the CDR3 with reference TRBV5-1 and TRBJ2-7 gives the whole variable domain KAGVTQTPRYLIKTRGQQVTLSCSPISGHRSVSWYQQTPGQGLQFLFEYFSETQRNKGNFPGRFSGRQFSNSRSEMNVSTLELGDSALYLCASSLGREVGYEQYFGPGTRLTVT.

This clone appeared a few times. The chain couples TRBV7-8 to TRBJ2-7, with 7 bases that match TRBD1. Germline CDR1 SGHVS, CDR2 FQNEAQ. The CDR3 spans 12 residues. Unmatched junction bases numbered 2, after V lost 3 bases and J lost 6 bases. CDR3 bases: TGTGCCAGCAGCTTCTCAGGGGGCGAGCAGTACTTC. It is translated as CASSFSGGEQYF.

The rearrangement joins TRBV5-1 to TRBJ1-1; 8 positions match TRBD1. Germline V gene sequence: CDR1 SGHRS, CDR2 YFSETQ. The V segment lost 3 bases and the J segment 1 base; nucleotides outside the gene matches: 5. The CDR3 has 15 residues. The CDR3 here is CASSSNRGKNTEAFF. The CDR3 DNA is TGCGCCAGCAGCTCAAACAGGGGGAAGAACACTGAAGCTTTCTTT.

V is TRBV4-1 and J is TRBJ2-1, with TRBD2 as a possible D gene (5 bases). Germline-derived CDR1 and CDR2 are MGHRA and YSYEKL. The CDR3 runs 16 residues. V lost 1 base to trimming and J lost 2 bases, with 12 bases between them. The CDR3 spells CASSQGGRMAYNEQFF. DNA of the CDR3: TGCGCCAGCAGCCAAGGAGGGAGAATGGCCTACAATGAGCAGTTCTTC.

The chain recombines TRBV27 with TRBJ1-5, with D unresolved. V lost 5 bases to trimming and J lost 3 bases, with 8 bases between them. CDR1 and CDR2 (germline): MNHEY, SMNVEV (reference sequence). The CDR3 runs 13 residues. The CDR3 is CASSPTLNQPQHF. The DNA for the CDR3 is TGTGCCAGCAGTCCTACCCTCAATCAGCCCCAGCATTTT.

The chain links TRBV6-1 to TRBJ2-5; TRBD2 might be the D (6 bases). CDR3 length: 13 amino acids. V lost 10 bases to trimming and J lost 4 bases, with 16 bases between them. Germline CDR1 MNHNS, CDR2 SASEGT. CDR3 sequence (DNA): TGTGCCACCCCTCCGCGGGGAGGAGAGACCCAGTACTTC. Translated: CATPPRGGETQYF.

V is TRBV27 and J is TRBJ2-7; no firm D call. In germline, CDR1 is MNHEY, CDR2 SMNVEV (reference sequence). With 0 bases removed from V and 2 bases from J, the gap between germline ends came to 5 bases. The CDR3 runs 13 residues. Written as DNA, the CDR3 is TGTGCCAGCAGTTTATCGAGTGCCTACGAGCAGTACTTC. It codes for CASSLSSAYEQYF.

V usage is TRBV19 and J usage is TRBJ2-2; D not resolved. This CDR3 is built from 12 residues. V was pared by 5 bases and J by 6 bases, with 7 bases between. Per germline, CDR1 LNHDA and CDR2 SQIVND (reference sequence). The CDR3 coding sequence is TGTGCCAGTAGTCGCGATGCCGGGGAGCTGTTTTTT. Residues: CASSRDAGELFF.

This chain joins TRBV7-9 and TRBJ2-1, with a tentative D call TRBD2 (5 bases). The CDR3 runs to 17 residues. Germline-derived CDR1 and CDR2 are SEHNR and FQNEAQ (reference sequence). Deletions cut 6 bases from V and 0 bases from J, with 18 bases between. The CDR3, as DNA: TGTGCCAGCAGACCCGGGGTAGGGAAGACCTCCTACAATGAGCAGTTCTTC. Amino acid sequence: CASRPGVGKTSYNEQFF.

With respect to this clone: This same CDR3 is encoded by further DNA sequences in the sample. V is TRBV5-1 and J is TRBJ1-1; no reliable D call. Germline CDR1 and CDR2: SGHRS and YFSETQ. V was shortened by 0 bases and J by 1 base, with 7 bases between the two germline ends. CDR3 length equals 14 residues. CDR3 DNA: TGCGCCAGCAGCTTGGCTCCGGGGAACACTGAAGCTTTCTTT. Translation: CASSLAPGNTEAFF.

The chain employs TRBV4-1 and TRBJ1-1, with a tentative D call TRBD1 (6 bases). Trimming took off 5 bases at V and 1 base at J, with 11 bases between the two ends. In germline, CDR1 is MGHRA, CDR2 YSYEKL. The CDR3 consists of 14 residues. The CDR3 spells CASSFRGPNTEAFF. The CDR3 nucleotides read TGCGCCAGCAGCTTCAGGGGCCCGAACACTGAAGCTTTCTTT.

The J gene is TRBJ1-4, the V gene TRBV2; D unresolved. The length of the CDR3 is 13 residues. Looked up from germline, CDR1 is SNHLY and CDR2 is FYNNEI. The V end was cut by 8 bases, the J end by 0 bases, with 7 bases between. CDR3 loop: CASATATNEKLFF. The DNA for the CDR3 is TGTGCCAGCGCGACTGCAACTAATGAAAAACTGTTTTTT.

The gene calls are TRBV7-8 and TRBJ1-5, with D tentatively TRBD1 (5 bases). The CDR3 contains 16 residues. V was shortened by 1 base and J by 0 bases, with 10 bases between the two germline ends. CDR1 is SGHVS, CDR2 FQNEAQ, per germline. The CDR3 sequence is CASSLVVGDSNQPQHF. The CDR3 DNA follows: TGTGCCAGCAGCTTAGTGGTAGGGGATAGCAATCAGCCCCAGCATTTT.

This chain connects TRBV9 to TRBJ1-5; no clear D. Germline V CDR1 and CDR2: SGDLS, YYNGEE. V gave up 2 bases and J gave up 6 bases, with 9 bases separating them. The CDR3 loop spans 13 amino acids. CDR3 amino acids: CASSVGIGQPQHF. The DNA for the CDR3 is TGTGCCAGCAGCGTCGGGATTGGTCAGCCCCAGCATTTT.

This clone was found a few times. The gene calls are TRBV6-5 and TRBJ2-2, with a possible D match to TRBD1 (6 bases). The germline gives CDR1 MNHEY, CDR2 SVGAGI. V gave up 7 bases and J gave up 6 bases, with 15 bases separating them. The CDR3 has 14 amino acids. The CDR3 region is CASKHRDRAGELFF. The CDR3 nucleotides are TGTGCCAGCAAACACAGGGATCGTGCCGGGGAGCTGTTTTTT.